A selection of T cell receptor beta chains follows, all from one sample in a study of molecular identifiers for immune sequencing clone quantification. MiXCR, run by TCRdb on the PCR reads, gives a single entry per CDR3 protein. The table lists over 10,000 distinct CDR3 sequences, approximately 20% of them singletons. The specimen was naive CD8+ T cells from blood, with Jurkat cell RNA spiked in. These TCRs come from a human donor in good health. Some libraries in this study had Jurkat cell RNA spiked in. Both conserved end residues are part of each CDR3. D genes are given only for firm matches. The listing skips clone size in some rows; elsewhere it reads once, few, many or a size class.

TRBV28	many	-	TRBJ1-3	TGTGCCAGCAGTTTCGGTGGATCTGGAAACACCATATATTTT	CASSFGGSGNTIYF
TRBV11-2	many	-	TRBJ2-5	TGTGCCAGCAGCTCCGGCGCCGGAGAGACCCAGTACTTC	CASSSGAGETQYF
TRBV29-1	medium-sized	TRBD2	TRBJ2-3	TGCAGCGTGGACGGACTAGTTCACACAGATACGCAGTATTTT	CSVDGLVHTDTQYF
TRBV5-6	many	-	TRBJ2-7	TGTGCCAGCAGCCGGGCCTACGAGCAGTACTTC	CASSRAYEQYF
TRBV11-2	-	-	TRBJ2-5	TGTGCCAGCAAACTAGAGGCCCAAGAGACCCAGTACTTC	CASKLEAQETQYF
TRBV18	many	-	TRBJ1-1	TGTGCCAGCTCAATGGGACAGAACACTGAAGCTTTCTTT	CASSMGQNTEAFF
TRBV20-1	many	TRBD1	TRBJ1-2	TGCAGTGCTAGACCAGGGACAGGGGGCATAGATGGCTACACCTTC	CSARPGTGGIDGYTF
TRBV7-9	many	-	TRBJ2-5	TGTGCCAGCAGCTCCCCCTTTGGGGCTATTCAAGAGACCCAGTACTTC	CASSSPFGAIQETQYF
TRBV10-3	many	TRBD2	TRBJ2-7	TGTGCCATCAGTGCCGTTAGCGGGTTCTACGAGCAGTACTTC	CAISAVSGFYEQYF
TRBV29-1	medium-sized	-	TRBJ2-1	TGCAGCGTTGAAGTCCCGCCCTCCTACAATGAGCAGTTCTTC	CSVEVPPSYNEQFF
TRBV30	medium-sized	-	TRBJ1-5	TGTGCCTGGAGTTTCACAGCGGGAAATCAGCCCCAGCATTTT	CAWSFTAGNQPQHF
TRBV12-3/TRBV12-4	many	-	TRBJ2-3	TGTGCCAGCAGTCCCTGGCCAGGGACAGATACGCAGTATTTT	CASSPWPGTDTQYF
TRBV25-1	few	-	TRBJ2-5	TGTGCCAGCAGTGAAGGGGGGGCCTGGGGAGAGACCCAGCACTTC	CASSEGGAWGETQHF
TRBV12-5	many	-	TRBJ2-3	TGTGCTAGTGGTTTAGGGGTATTCAGCACAGATACGCAGTATTTT	CASGLGVFSTDTQYF
TRBV5-4	many	TRBD2	TRBJ2-1	TGTGCCAGCACTCCTGGGGGGACTAGTTGGAATGAGCAGTTCTTC	CASTPGGTSWNEQFF
TRBV10-2	medium-sized	-	TRBJ1-1	TGCGCCAGCAGTGTAGGGGATACTGAAGCTTTCTTT	CASSVGDTEAFF
TRBV12-3/TRBV12-4	few	-	TRBJ1-5	TGTGCCAGCAGTTTATGGTTCAATCAGCCCCAGCATTTT	CASSLWFNQPQHF
TRBV11-1	medium-sized	-	TRBJ2-7	TGTGCCAGCAGCTTCGTGGGTTTCAGGGGCTACGAGCAGTACTTC	CASSFVGFRGYEQYF
TRBV13	many	-	TRBJ2-3	TGTGCCAGCAGCTTAAAAGAGTATGTCACAGATACGCAGTATTTT	CASSLKEYVTDTQYF
TRBV4-2	medium-sized	-	TRBJ2-7	TGTGCCAGCGCGCCGCATCTCGATTACGAGCAGTACTTC	CASAPHLDYEQYF
TRBV14	many	-	TRBJ1-2	TGTGCCAGCAGCCAAGATGGCAACGGCTACACCTTC	CASSQDGNGYTF
TRBV12-3/TRBV12-4	many	TRBD2	TRBJ2-3	TGTGCCAGCAGTTTGACTAGCTTGGATACGCAGTATTTT	CASSLTSLDTQYF
TRBV20-1	medium-sized	TRBD1	TRBJ2-3	TGCAGTGCCCGACCCCCAGGGGGCTGGAACACAGATACGCAGTATTTT	CSARPPGGWNTDTQYF
TRBV20-1	medium-sized	-	TRBJ2-7	TGCAGTGCTAGAGACCAGAGCTCCTACGAGCAGTACTTC	CSARDQSSYEQYF
TRBV11-2	medium-sized	-	TRBJ2-5	TGTGCCAGCAGCCGCTGGGGGACCGCCCAGTACTTC	CASSRWGTAQYF
TRBV15	many	-	TRBJ2-5	TGTGCCACCAGCAGGGCGCTCGGAGGGCTTGAGACCCAGTACTTC	CATSRALGGLETQYF
TRBV27	few	-	TRBJ1-1	TGTGCCAGCAGTTTAAAAGGGGTGTTCACTGAAGCTTTCTTT	CASSLKGVFTEAFF
TRBV20-1	medium-sized	-	TRBJ2-7	TGCAGTGCTAGAGATCTTGGGTACGAGCAGTACTTC	CSARDLGYEQYF
TRBV7-9	-	-	TRBJ2-1	TGTGCCAGCAGCTTAGCGGGAGGAACCTACAATGAGCAGTTCTTC	CASSLAGGTYNEQFF
TRBV4-1	few	-	TRBJ2-1	TGCGCCAGCAGCCAAGATGCGGGGTACAATGAGCAGTTCTTC	CASSQDAGYNEQFF
TRBV11-3	many	-	TRBJ1-1	TGTGCCAGCAGGTCCCGGGACGGACCGAACACTGAAGCTTTCTTT	CASRSRDGPNTEAFF
TRBV11-2	many	-	TRBJ2-3	TGTGCCAGCAGCTTATATATAATGGTAGCAGGGTCGGGGACAGATACGCAGTATTTT	CASSLYIMVAGSGTDTQYF
TRBV23-1	-	-	TRBJ2-5	TGCGCCAGCAGTCAGTTTCTGAAACAGCACAATTCATCAAGAGACCAGTACTTC	CASSQFLKQHNSSRDQYF
TRBV7-6	medium-sized	-	TRBJ1-5	TGTGCCAGCAGCTTAGGGCCCGGGGGCAATCAGCCCCAGCATTTT	CASSLGPGGNQPQHF
TRBV5-8	-	-	TRBJ2-7	TGTGCCAGCAGCTCGGAGACGGTCTCCTACGAGCAGTACTTC	CASSSETVSYEQYF
TRBV29-1	-	TRBD2	TRBJ2-1	TGCAGCGTTGAAGACCGACTAGCGGGGCACAATGAGCAGTTCTTC	CSVEDRLAGHNEQFF
TRBV4-2	many	TRBD2	TRBJ2-7	TGTGCCAGCAGCCAAGAAGCGGGGGGCTTGTCCTACGAGCAGTACTTC	CASSQEAGGLSYEQYF
TRBV7-9	many	-	TRBJ2-7	TGTGCCAGCAGCTTAGAGGGGAGGATTCAGTACGAGCAGTACTTC	CASSLEGRIQYEQYF
TRBV11-3	many	TRBD1	TRBJ2-3	TGTGCCAGCAGCCTATGGACAGGGTCTAGCACAGATACGCAGTATTTT	CASSLWTGSSTDTQYF
TRBV10-3	few	-	TRBJ1-1	TGTGCCATCAGTGGAGATAGAGAAGCTTTCTTT	CAISGDREAFF
TRBV19	medium-sized	-	TRBJ2-1	TGTGCCAGTAGTATAGTTAGGGCCTACAATGAGCAGTTCTTC	CASSIVRAYNEQFF
TRBV2	many	TRBD1	TRBJ1-4	TGTGCCAGTACAGGGGGCTTTGGGGAAAAACTGTTTTTT	CASTGGFGEKLFF
TRBV29-1	many	TRBD1	TRBJ2-7	TGCAGCGCACAGGGGGCCTACGAGCAGTACTTC	CSAQGAYEQYF
TRBV20-1	medium-sized	-	TRBJ2-7	TGCAGTGCTGCTCGACGGGACGGAATGTACGAGCAGTACTTC	CSAARRDGMYEQYF
TRBV28	medium-sized	TRBD1	TRBJ2-3	TGTGCCAGTGAAGGGGGCGTCCCAGATACGCAGTATTTT	CASEGGVPDTQYF
TRBV7-9	many	-	TRBJ2-7	TGTGCCAGCAGGGGGTCGGACTACGAGCAGTACTTC	CASRGSDYEQYF
TRBV5-6	many	-	TRBJ2-5	TGTGCCAGCAGCTTGGTAGTGATTCAGAACCTCGGGGGCCAAGAGACCCAGTACTTC	CASSLVVIQNLGGQETQYF
TRBV20-1	medium-sized	-	TRBJ2-3	TGCAGTGCTAGAGATTGGGACAAGCTCACAGATACGCAGTATTTT	CSARDWDKLTDTQYF
TRBV9	many	TRBD2	TRBJ2-7	TGTGCCAGCAGCGTAGGGGCTAGCGGGACCTACGAGCAGTACTTC	CASSVGASGTYEQYF
TRBV12-3/TRBV12-4	many	-	TRBJ2-3	TGTGCCAGCAGCTTAGGGGACTGGGCTAGCACAGATACGCAGTATTTT	CASSLGDWASTDTQYF
TRBV5-4	many	-	TRBJ2-3	TGTGCCAGCAGCTCCTGGGACGAAGATACGCAGTATTTT	CASSSWDEDTQYF
TRBV12-3/TRBV12-4	many	-	TRBJ1-1	TGTGCCAGCAGTGAAGTCGGGGGGGGCGGAACTGAAGCTTTCTTT	CASSEVGGGGTEAFF
TRBV6-2/TRBV6-3	medium-sized	-	TRBJ1-1	TGTGCCAGCAGTTACTCGGCAGGGGTGAACACTGAAGCTTTCTTT	CASSYSAGVNTEAFF
TRBV12-3/TRBV12-4	many	TRBD2	TRBJ2-3	TGTGCCAGCAGAGGGGAGGGGTTAATGAATACGCAGTATTTT	CASRGEGLMNTQYF
TRBV27	-	-	TRBJ2-7	TGTGCCAGCGGCCTAACGGGACGGGGGAGCTACGAGCAGTACTTC	CASGLTGRGSYEQYF